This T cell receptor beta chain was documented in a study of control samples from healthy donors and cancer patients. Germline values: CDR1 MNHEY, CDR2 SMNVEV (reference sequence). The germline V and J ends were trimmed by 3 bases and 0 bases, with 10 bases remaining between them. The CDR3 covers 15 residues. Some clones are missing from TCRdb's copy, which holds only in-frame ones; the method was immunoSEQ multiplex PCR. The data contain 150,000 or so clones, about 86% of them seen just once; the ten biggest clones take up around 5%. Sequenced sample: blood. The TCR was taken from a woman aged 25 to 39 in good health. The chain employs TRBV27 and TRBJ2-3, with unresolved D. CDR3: CASSFLTGSTDTQYF. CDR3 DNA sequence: TGTGCCAGCAGTTTCCTGACGGGCAGCACAGATACGCAGTATTTT.